This T cell receptor beta chain was identified in a study of blood T cells in healthy people across ages. Only one count was recorded for this clonotype. Its antigen is still unknown. A second PCR of about 7 to 12 cycles used a sample-barcoded 5' primer and a J-beta primer mix. All cDNA molecules were each tagged by a template-switch adaptor with 12 random nucleotides. In TCRdb, the 5' RACE reads were re-called with MiXCR into one record per CDR3 protein. There are 700,000 to 800,000 distinct CDR3 sequences in the sample; roughly 45% occur only once, and around 20% lies in the top ten. Points from the study as a whole: Estimates based on one million T cells were treated as lower bounds.

The receptor was isolated from a woman aged 60-70 years in good health. Sequencing was carried out using blood.

In DNA, the CDR3 is TGCGCCAGCAGCTATCGGTGGGAGCGGGAGAAGCCAGATACGCAGTATTTT. Translated, it gives CASSYRWEREKPDTQYF. The V gene is TRBV5-1, the J gene TRBJ2-3; TRBD2 matches at 8 bases. V lost 3 bases and J lost 4; bases outside the gene matches: 13. Germline V gene sequence: CDR1 SGHRS, CDR2 YFSETQ. The length of the CDR3 is 17 residues.